The source of this T cell receptor beta chain is a study of identical twins. V was clipped by 3 bases and J by 0 bases, with 12 bases between them. Germline V gene sequence: CDR1 SGHKS, CDR2 YYEKEE (reference sequence). The CDR3 loop spans 15 amino acids. Study-level results: While abundant cord blood beta clonotypes carried fewer insertions, memory repertoires showed no such pattern.

In its sample, this clonotype was seen a few times. The target antigen is unknown. TCRdb re-derived calls from the 5' RACE reads in MiXCR, one entry per CDR3 protein. The sample gives some 460,000 distinct CDR3 sequences, approximately 14% of which show up once; roughly 0.5% is in the top ten. This same sample was also part of a study on yellow fever vaccine responses in identical twins.

Sequencing input: CD4+ T cells sorted from blood. V is TRBV5-5 and J is TRBJ2-5; no clear D. The receptor was derived from a woman in her late teens or twenties in good health. The CDR3 sequence: CASSSSPEYQETQYF. The CDR3 nucleotides read TGTGCCAGCAGCTCGAGTCCGGAGTACCAAGAGACCCAGTACTTC.